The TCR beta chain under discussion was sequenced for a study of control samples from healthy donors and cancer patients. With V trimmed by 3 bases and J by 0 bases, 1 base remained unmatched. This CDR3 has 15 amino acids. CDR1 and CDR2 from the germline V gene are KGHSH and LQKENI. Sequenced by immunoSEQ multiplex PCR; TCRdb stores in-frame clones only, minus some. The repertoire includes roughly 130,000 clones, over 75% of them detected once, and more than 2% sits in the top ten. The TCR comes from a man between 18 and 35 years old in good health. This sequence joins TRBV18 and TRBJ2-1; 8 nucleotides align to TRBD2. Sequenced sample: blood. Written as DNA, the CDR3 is TGTGCCAGCTCACCTCGGGAGGGCTCCTACAATGAGCAGTTCTTC. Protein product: CASSPREGSYNEQFF.